This TCR beta chain came from a study of CD8 T cells in ankylosing spondylitis. General study points: Existing reports had already noted some motif variants in reactive arthritis synovial fluid and blood. Several highly homologous variants made up a TCR beta motif, and this motif appeared characteristic of ankylosing spondylitis blood.

Each TCR beta library was made by quantitative 5'-RACE that incorporated molecular barcodes. TCRdb itself ran the 5' RACE reads through MiXCR, one entry per CDR3 protein. The data show fewer than 35,000 distinct CDR3 sequences, 30% seen once. Concerning this clonotype itself: The target antigen is unknown.

Deletions cut 9 bases from V and 6 bases from J, with 5 bases between. The CDR3 is made up of 9 amino acids. The germline gives CDR1 LGHNA, CDR2 YNFKEQ. The clonotype originates from a male donor with ankylosing spondylitis. The chain employs TRBV4-2 and TRBJ1-2, with D unresolved. The sequencing sample was made of synovial fluid, either unsorted or a sorted T cell fraction (not recorded which). As DNA, the CDR3 is TGTGCCAGGATTCATGGCTACACCTTC. It encodes CARIHGYTF.